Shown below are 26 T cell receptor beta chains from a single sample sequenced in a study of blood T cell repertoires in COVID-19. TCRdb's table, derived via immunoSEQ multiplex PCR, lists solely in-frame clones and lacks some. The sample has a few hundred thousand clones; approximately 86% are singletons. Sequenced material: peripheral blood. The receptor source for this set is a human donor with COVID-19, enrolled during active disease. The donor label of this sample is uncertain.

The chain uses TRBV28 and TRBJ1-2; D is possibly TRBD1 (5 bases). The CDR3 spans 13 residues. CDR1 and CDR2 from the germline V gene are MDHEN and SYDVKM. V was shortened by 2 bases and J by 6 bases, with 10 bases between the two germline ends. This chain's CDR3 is CASSLGRGDGYTF. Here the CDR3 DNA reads TGTGCCAGCAGTTTAGGTCGGGGGGATGGCTACACCTTC.

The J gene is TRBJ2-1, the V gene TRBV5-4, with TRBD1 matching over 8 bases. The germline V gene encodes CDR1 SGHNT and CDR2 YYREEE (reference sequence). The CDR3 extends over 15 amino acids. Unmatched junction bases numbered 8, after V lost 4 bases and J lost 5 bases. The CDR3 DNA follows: TGTGCCAGCAGCCGACGGGACAGGACGAACAATGAGCAGTTCTTC. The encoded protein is CASSRRDRTNNEQFF.

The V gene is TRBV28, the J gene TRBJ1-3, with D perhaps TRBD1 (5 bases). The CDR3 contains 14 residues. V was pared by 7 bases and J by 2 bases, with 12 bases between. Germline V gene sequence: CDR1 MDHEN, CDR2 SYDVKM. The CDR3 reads CASTLGGTGNTIYF. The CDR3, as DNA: TGTGCCAGCACCCTTGGGGGGACTGGAAACACCATATATTTT.

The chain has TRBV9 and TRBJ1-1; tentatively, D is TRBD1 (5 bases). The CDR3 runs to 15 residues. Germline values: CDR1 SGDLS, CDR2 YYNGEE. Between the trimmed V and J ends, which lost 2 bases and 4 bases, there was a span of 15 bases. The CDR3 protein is CASSVGTPGLTEAFF. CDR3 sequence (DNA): TGTGCCAGCAGCGTGGGAACGCCAGGGCTCACTGAAGCTTTCTTT.

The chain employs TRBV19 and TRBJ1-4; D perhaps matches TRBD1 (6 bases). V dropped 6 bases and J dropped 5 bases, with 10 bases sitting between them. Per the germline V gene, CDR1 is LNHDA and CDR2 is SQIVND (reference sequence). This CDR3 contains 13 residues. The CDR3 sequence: CASRTGANEKLFF. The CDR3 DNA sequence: TGTGCCAGTAGGACAGGCGCAAATGAAAAACTGTTTTTT.

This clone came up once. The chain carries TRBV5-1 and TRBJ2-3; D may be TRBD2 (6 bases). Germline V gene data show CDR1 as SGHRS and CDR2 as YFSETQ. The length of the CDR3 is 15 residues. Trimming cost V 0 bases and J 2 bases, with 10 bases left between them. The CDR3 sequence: CASSLDRGTTDTQYF. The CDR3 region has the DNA TGCGCCAGCAGCTTGGATCGGGGGACCACAGATACGCAGTATTTT.

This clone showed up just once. The CDR3 sequence: CATSEQSRDRGGEQFF. In DNA form, the CDR3 reads TGTGCCACCAGTGAACAATCCCGGGACAGGGGTGGAGAGCAGTTCTTC. This chain joins TRBV24-1 and TRBJ2-1, with 10 positions matching TRBD1. The CDR3 extends over 16 amino acids. Looked up from germline, CDR1 is KGHDR and CDR2 is SFDVKD. V lost 4 bases, J lost 10 bases, and 12 bases stayed unmatched.

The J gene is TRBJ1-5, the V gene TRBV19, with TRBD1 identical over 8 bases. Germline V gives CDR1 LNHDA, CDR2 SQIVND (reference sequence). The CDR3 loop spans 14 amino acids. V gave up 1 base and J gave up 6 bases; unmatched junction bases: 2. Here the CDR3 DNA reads TGTGCCAGTAGTATAGGGGACAGGTCTCAGCCCCAGCATTTT. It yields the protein CASSIGDRSQPQHF.

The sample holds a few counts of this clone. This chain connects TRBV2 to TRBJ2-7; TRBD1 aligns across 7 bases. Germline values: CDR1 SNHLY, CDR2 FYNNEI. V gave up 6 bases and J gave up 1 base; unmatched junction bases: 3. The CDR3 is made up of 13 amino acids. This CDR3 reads CASSRDRSYEQYF. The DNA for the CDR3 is TGTGCCAGCAGCCGGGACAGATCCTACGAGCAGTACTTC.

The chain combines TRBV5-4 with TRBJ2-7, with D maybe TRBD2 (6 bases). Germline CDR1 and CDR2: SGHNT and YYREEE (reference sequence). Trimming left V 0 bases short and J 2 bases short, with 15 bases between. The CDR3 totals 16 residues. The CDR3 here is CASSLADPGLTYEQYF. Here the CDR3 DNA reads TGTGCCAGCAGCTTGGCAGATCCGGGACTTACCTACGAGCAGTACTTC.

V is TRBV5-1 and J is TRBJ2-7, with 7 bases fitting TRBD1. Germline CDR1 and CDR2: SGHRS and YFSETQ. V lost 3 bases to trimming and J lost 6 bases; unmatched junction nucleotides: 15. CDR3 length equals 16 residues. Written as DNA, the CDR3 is TGCGCCAGCAGCTGGCTTTCCGGCAGGGGGTCTAGCGAGCAGTACTTC. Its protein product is CASSWLSGRGSSEQYF.

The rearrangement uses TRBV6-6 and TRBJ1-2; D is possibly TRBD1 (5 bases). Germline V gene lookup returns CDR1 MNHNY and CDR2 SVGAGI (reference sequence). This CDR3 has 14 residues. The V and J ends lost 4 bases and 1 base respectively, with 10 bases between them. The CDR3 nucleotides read TGTGCCAGCAGTTCCCTGACAGATAACTATGGCTACACCTTC. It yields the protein CASSSLTDNYGYTF.

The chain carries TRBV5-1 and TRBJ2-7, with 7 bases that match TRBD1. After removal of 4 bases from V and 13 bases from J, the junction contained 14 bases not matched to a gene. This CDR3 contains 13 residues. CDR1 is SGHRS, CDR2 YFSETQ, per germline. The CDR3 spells CASSVSAGTETYF. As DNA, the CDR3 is TGCGCCAGCAGCGTTTCCGCCGGGACAGAAACTTACTTC.

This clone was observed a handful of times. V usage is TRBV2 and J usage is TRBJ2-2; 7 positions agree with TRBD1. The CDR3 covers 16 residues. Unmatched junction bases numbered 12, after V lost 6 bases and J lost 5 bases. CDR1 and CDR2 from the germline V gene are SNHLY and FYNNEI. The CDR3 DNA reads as TGTGCCAGCAGGGAATTCGACAGGGTGGGGACCGGGGAGCTGTTTTTT. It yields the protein CASREFDRVGTGELFF.

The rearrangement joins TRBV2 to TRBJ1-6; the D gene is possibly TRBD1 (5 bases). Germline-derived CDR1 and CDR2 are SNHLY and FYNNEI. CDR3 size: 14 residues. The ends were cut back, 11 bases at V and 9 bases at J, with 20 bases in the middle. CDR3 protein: CASRRGEVVSPLHF. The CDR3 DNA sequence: TGTGCCTCCCGGCGGGGGGAAGTTGTTTCACCCCTCCACTTT.

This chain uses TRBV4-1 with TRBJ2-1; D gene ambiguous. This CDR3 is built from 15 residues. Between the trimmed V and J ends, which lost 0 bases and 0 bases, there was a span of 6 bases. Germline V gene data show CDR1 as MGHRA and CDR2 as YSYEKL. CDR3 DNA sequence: TGCGCCAGCAGCCAAGACTACCCCTCCTACAATGAGCAGTTCTTC. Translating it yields CASSQDYPSYNEQFF.

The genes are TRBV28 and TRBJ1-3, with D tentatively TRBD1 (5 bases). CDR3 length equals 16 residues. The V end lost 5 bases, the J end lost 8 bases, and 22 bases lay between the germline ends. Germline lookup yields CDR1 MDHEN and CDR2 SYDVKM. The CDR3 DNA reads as TGTGCCAGCAGTCCCAGCCGACAGCGGGGGGGAGACACCATATATTTT. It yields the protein CASSPSRQRGGDTIYF.

The CDR3 is CASRREGPEQYF. The DNA for the CDR3 is TGTGCCAGCAGAAGGGAGGGCCCCGAGCAGTACTTC. The chain links TRBV6-6 to TRBJ2-7; TRBD2 matches at 7 bases. This CDR3 is 12 amino acids long. Germline V gives CDR1 MNHNY, CDR2 SVGAGI (reference sequence). V lost 6 bases, J lost 6 bases, and 5 bases stayed unmatched.

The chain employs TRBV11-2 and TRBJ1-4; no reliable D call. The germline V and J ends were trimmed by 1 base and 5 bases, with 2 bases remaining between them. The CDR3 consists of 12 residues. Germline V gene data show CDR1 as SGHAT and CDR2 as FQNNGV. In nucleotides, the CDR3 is TGTGCCAGCAGCTTAGTAAATGAAAAACTGTTTTTT. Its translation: CASSLVNEKLFF.

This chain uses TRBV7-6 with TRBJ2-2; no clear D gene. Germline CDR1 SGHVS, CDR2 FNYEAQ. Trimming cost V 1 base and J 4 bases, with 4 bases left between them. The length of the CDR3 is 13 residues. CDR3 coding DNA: TGTGCCAGCAGCTTAGTCAGCACCGGGGAGCTGTTTTTT. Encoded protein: CASSLVSTGELFF.

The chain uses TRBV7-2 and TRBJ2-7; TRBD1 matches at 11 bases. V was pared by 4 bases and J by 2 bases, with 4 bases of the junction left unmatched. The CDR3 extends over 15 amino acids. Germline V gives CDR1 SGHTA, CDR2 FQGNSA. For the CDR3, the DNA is TGTGCCAGCAGCTGGGACAGGGGGTCTACCTACGAGCAGTACTTC. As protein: CASSWDRGSTYEQYF.

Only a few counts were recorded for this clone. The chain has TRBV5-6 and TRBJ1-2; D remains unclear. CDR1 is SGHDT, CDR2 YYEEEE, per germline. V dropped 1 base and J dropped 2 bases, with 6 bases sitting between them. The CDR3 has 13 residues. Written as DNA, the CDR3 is TGTGCCAGCAGCTTGTACAGAAACTATGGCTACACCTTC. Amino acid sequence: CASSLYRNYGYTF.

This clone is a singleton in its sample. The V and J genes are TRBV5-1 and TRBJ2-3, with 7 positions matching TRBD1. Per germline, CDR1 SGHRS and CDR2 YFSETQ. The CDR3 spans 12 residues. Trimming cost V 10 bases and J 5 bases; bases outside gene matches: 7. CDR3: CASRGRGDTQYF. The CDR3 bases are TGCGCCTCTAGGGGGCGCGGAGATACGCAGTATTTT.

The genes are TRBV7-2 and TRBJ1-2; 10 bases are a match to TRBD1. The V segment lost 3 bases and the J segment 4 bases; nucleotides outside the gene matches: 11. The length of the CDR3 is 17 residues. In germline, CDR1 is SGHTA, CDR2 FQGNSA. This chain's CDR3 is CASSLEPGTGAIYGYTF. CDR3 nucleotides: TGTGCCAGCAGCTTGGAACCCGGGACAGGGGCCATCTATGGCTACACCTTC.

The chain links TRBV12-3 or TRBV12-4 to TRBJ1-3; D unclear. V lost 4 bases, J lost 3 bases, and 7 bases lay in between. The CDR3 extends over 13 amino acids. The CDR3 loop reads CASSSTNGNTIYF. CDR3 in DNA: TGTGCCAGCAGTTCGACAAATGGAAACACCATATATTTT.

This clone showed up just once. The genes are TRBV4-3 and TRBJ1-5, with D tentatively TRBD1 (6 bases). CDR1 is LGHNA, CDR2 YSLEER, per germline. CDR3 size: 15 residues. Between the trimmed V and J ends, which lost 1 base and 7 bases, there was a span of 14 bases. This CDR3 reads CASSQGGGVGQPQHF. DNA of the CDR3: TGCGCCAGCAGCCAAGGAGGGGGAGTTGGCCAGCCCCAGCATTTT.